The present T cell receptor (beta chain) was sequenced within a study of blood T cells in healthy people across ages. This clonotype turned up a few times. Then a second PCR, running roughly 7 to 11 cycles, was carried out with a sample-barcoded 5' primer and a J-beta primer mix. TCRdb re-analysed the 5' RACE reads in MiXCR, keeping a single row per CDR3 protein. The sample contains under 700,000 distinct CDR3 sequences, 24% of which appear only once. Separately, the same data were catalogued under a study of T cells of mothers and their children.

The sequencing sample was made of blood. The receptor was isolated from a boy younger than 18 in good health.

CDR3 residues: CASRTSWASGSEDYNEQFF. The CDR3 nucleotides read TGTGCCAGCAGGACGAGTTGGGCTAGCGGGAGCGAAGATTACAATGAGCAGTTCTTC. The V call is TRBV2, the J call TRBJ2-1, with 10 bases that match TRBD2. The CDR3 has 19 residues. The germline CDR1 and CDR2 sequences are SNHLY and FYNNEI. Trimming at V came to 6 bases and at J to 4 bases, leaving 18 bases not matched to a gene.